One T cell receptor (beta chain) is described in this entry. This sample was taken from a study of neoadjuvant anti-PD-1 for oral cavity cancer. Germline V gives CDR1 MNHEY, CDR2 SVGAGI. The CDR3 consists of 14 residues. V was cut by 0 bases and J by 4 bases, with 7 bases left in between. Most PBMC samples had around 0.5 ug input DNA in six replicates. Method: immunoSEQ multiplex PCR; TCRdb's copy keeps in-frame clones and lacks some. The repertoire consists of roughly 13,000 clones, with around 74% occurring once and the leading ten covering under 3%. Indicated time point: after neoadjuvant nivolumab, at surgical resection. The patients had HPV-negative, locally advanced oral cavity squamous cell carcinoma.

Source: PBMCs, taken after nivolumab (anti-PD-1) treatment. The source of this sequence is a person between 40 and 85 years old with oral cavity squamous cell carcinoma. This chain joins TRBV6-5 and TRBJ1-5, with unresolved D. The CDR3, as DNA: TGTGCCAGCAGTTACTCGAGTGGGAATCAGCCCCAGCATTTT. Its protein is CASSYSSGNQPQHF.